The next 27 T cell receptor beta chains were all read from a single sample in a study of beta chain features in type 1 diabetes (dated by TCRdb to 2017 to 2018). Library generation was performed with the immunoSEQ multiplex PCR assay. All of the isolated RNA was reverse transcribed with the High Capacity cDNA Reverse Transcription Kit, so expressed TCRB transcripts were sequenced. TCRdb obtained this table from immuneACCESS and retained in-frame rearrangements with V and J assigned. These tables miss some clones; where compared with another copy, unresolved V genes account for less than half of the shortfall, and the remainder is unexplained. The sample table contains about 330,000 clones; only one count was recorded for approximately 11% of them. 0.015% of the sample is taken by the ten largest. Sequencing input: naive CD4+ T cells from blood. The cell subset or site label on this specimen signifies: true naive CD4+ T cells. The receptor set was obtained from a woman in her twenties or thirties in good health.

This clone was counted a few times. The chain is built from TRBV5-4 and TRBJ1-1; D uncertain. Germline CDR1 and CDR2: SGHNT and YYREEE (reference sequence). With 0 bases removed from V and 2 bases from J, the gap between germline ends came to 14 bases. The CDR3 runs 16 residues. The CDR3 is CASSLAGYGSNTEAFF. CDR3 nucleotide sequence: TGTGCCAGCAGCTTGGCTGGGTATGGGAGTAACACTGAAGCTTTCTTT.

This clone has only a few counts. The chain couples TRBV19 to TRBJ2-5; 7 bases are shared with TRBD2. This CDR3 is 15 amino acids long. CDR1 is LNHDA, CDR2 SQIVND, per germline (reference sequence). V trimming: 4 bases; J trimming: 4 bases; junction bases outside the gene matches: 9. CDR3 residues: CASSTYGEGLETQYF. The DNA of the CDR3 is TGTGCCAGTAGTACATACGGGGAGGGCCTAGAGACCCAGTACTTC.

The genes are TRBV19 and TRBJ1-1, with a weak D call TRBD1 (5 bases). CDR3 length: 13 amino acids. V was cut by 7 bases and J by 6 bases, with 15 bases left in between. The V gene's germline CDR1 is LNHDA and CDR2 SQIVND (reference sequence). The CDR3: CASNKGQGSEAFF. The CDR3, as DNA: TGTGCCAGTAACAAAGGGCAGGGCTCTGAAGCTTTCTTT.

V usage is TRBV30 and J usage is TRBJ2-5, with D possibly matching TRBD2 (6 bases). CDR1 GTSNPN and CDR2 SVGIG come from the germline V gene (reference sequence). This CDR3 is 16 amino acids long. V lost 3 bases and J lost 6, with 23 bases in between. The CDR3 DNA follows: TGTGCCTGGAGGATCCCAAGGGAGGCGGGAAGTAAGACCCAGTACTTC. Its translation: CAWRIPREAGSKTQYF.

This clone showed up just a few times. The chain links TRBV15 to TRBJ2-4, with 8 bases fitting TRBD1. The CDR3 has 16 residues. V lost 0 bases and J lost 4; bases outside the gene matches: 5. Germline V lookup: CDR1 LNHNV, CDR2 YYDKDF (reference sequence). Written as DNA, the CDR3 is TGTGCCACCAGCAGAGATAGACAGGGGAGAAAAAACATTCAGTACTTC. It specifies CATSRDRQGRKNIQYF.

V usage is TRBV2 and J usage is TRBJ1-2, with D possibly matching TRBD1 (5 bases). V lost 10 bases and J 0 bases, leaving 9 bases between the germline ends. CDR3 length: 12 amino acids. CDR1 and CDR2 from the germline V gene are SNHLY and FYNNEI. The chain's CDR3 is CATRDSNYGYTF. The CDR3 DNA is TGTGCCACCCGGGACTCTAACTATGGCTACACCTTC.

The J gene is TRBJ1-1, the V gene TRBV18; D is perhaps TRBD1 (6 bases). Trimming stripped 5 bases from V and 1 base from J, with 11 bases between. The CDR3 spans 14 residues. The germline V gene encodes CDR1 KGHSH and CDR2 LQKENI. The CDR3 is CASSLQGGNTEAFF. The CDR3 bases are TGTGCCAGCTCATTACAGGGTGGGAACACTGAAGCTTTCTTT.

This clone has a handful of counts. This chain uses TRBV6-5 with TRBJ2-2; 7 bases agree with TRBD2. This CDR3 region has 11 residues. Germline CDR1 MNHEY, CDR2 SVGAGI. After removal of 7 bases from V and 7 bases from J, the junction contained 0 bases not matched to a gene. The CDR3 DNA sequence: TGTGCCAGCACGGGAGGCGGGGAGCTGTTTTTT. Protein product: CASTGGGELFF.

The V and J genes are TRBV9 and TRBJ2-1; 13 bases agree with TRBD2. The CDR3 runs to 17 residues. Germline trimming cut 1 base from V and 9 bases from J; bases unmatched to any gene: 10. Germline CDR1 reads SGDLS; CDR2 reads YYNGEE. In DNA form, the CDR3 reads TGTGCCAGCAGCGTAAAAGGCCGGACTAGCGGGAGTAGTGAGCAGTTCTTC. This sequence encodes CASSVKGRTSGSSEQFF.

This clone has more than one count but fewer than ten. The chain couples TRBV7-8 to TRBJ2-3; 10 positions match TRBD2. CDR1 and CDR2 from the germline V gene are SGHVS and FQNEAQ. The CDR3 spans 15 residues. Unmatched junction bases numbered 6, after V lost 5 bases and J lost 4 bases. This CDR3 reads CASSIRLAGADTQYF. CDR3 coding DNA: TGTGCCAGCAGCATACGACTAGCGGGCGCAGATACGCAGTATTTT.

V gene TRBV30 combines with J gene TRBJ2-7; 12 bases agree with TRBD2. The CDR3 totals 14 residues. CDR1 is GTSNPN and CDR2 is SVGIG in the germline V gene (reference sequence). J gave up 3 bases and V 4 bases, and 4 bases lay outside the gene matches. CDR3 DNA: TGTGCCTGGAAGACTAGCGGGAGCATCTACGAGCAGTACTTC. It encodes CAWKTSGSIYEQYF.

This clone has a handful of counts. The chain is built from TRBV2 and TRBJ2-1, with a tentative D call TRBD1 (6 bases). Trimming shortened V by 9 bases and J by 0 bases, and 15 bases separated the two germline ends. This CDR3 spans 15 amino acids. Germline-derived CDR1 and CDR2 are SNHLY and FYNNEI. CDR3: CASKDGRGSYNEQFF. CDR3 coding DNA: TGTGCCAGTAAAGACGGCAGGGGCTCCTACAATGAGCAGTTCTTC.

For this clone: The junction does not match germline at one end; this may be a read error. The chain carries TRBV30 and TRBJ2-1; 12 bases match TRBD1. Germline lookup yields CDR1 GTSNPN and CDR2 SVGIG (reference sequence). The CDR3 is 12 amino acids. CDR3 in DNA: TGTGCCTGGATTAGGATTTGGGACAGGGGGCTCTTC. Translating it yields CAWIRIWDRGLF.

This clone was counted a few times. The rearrangement links TRBV29-1 to TRBJ2-2; 8 bases match TRBD2. The CDR3 is 16 residues long. V was clipped by 7 bases and J by 7 bases; unmatched bases: 17. Germline V CDR1 and CDR2: SQVTM, ANQGSEA. The CDR3 DNA sequence: TGCAGCGCCAGACGTGGGGTAGCGGGACTTAACGGGGAGCTGTTTTTT. The encoded protein is CSARRGVAGLNGELFF.

The sample holds a few counts of this clone. The V and J genes are TRBV6-5 and TRBJ2-5; D might be TRBD2 (5 bases). The CDR3 is 15 residues long. CDR1 and CDR2 from the germline V gene are MNHEY and SVGAGI. V was pared by 4 bases and J by 1 base, with 13 bases between. CDR3 nucleotide sequence: TGTGCCAGCAGTTCCCAAAACAGCGGCCAAGAGACCCAGTACTTC. It encodes CASSSQNSGQETQYF.

This chain joins TRBV7-2 and TRBJ2-1; TRBD1 is a possible D gene (5 bases). The V end was cut by 2 bases, the J end by 8 bases, with 16 bases between. In germline, CDR1 is SGHTA, CDR2 FQGNSA. This CDR3 comprises 15 residues. This chain's CDR3 is CASSLPGQTNYEQFF. The CDR3 bases are TGTGCCAGCAGCTTACCAGGGCAAACCAACTATGAGCAGTTCTTC.

The chain joins TRBV27 to TRBJ2-7; D might be TRBD2 (6 bases). Germline CDR1 MNHEY, CDR2 SMNVEV (reference sequence). Trimming removed 5 bases from V and 3 bases from J, with 29 bases in between. The CDR3 consists of 19 residues. The CDR3 region is CASSRRRDSKRRDHYEQYF. The CDR3 nucleotides are TGTGCCAGCAGTCGCCGCCGGGACTCCAAACGGAGGGATCACTACGAGCAGTACTTC.

This clone was found a few times. The J gene is TRBJ2-2, the V gene TRBV19; 8 bases line up with TRBD2. The germline gives CDR1 LNHDA, CDR2 SQIVND (reference sequence). V was pared by 6 bases and J by 3 bases, with 3 bases of the junction left unmatched. The CDR3 runs to 14 residues. In nucleotides, the CDR3 is TGTGCCAGTAGAAAACTAGCGGACACCGGGGAGCTGTTTTTT. This sequence encodes CASRKLADTGELFF.

The genes are TRBV11-2 and TRBJ2-5; 7 bases fit TRBD1. The CDR3 runs 16 residues. V dropped 5 bases and J dropped 5; count of bases not matched to a gene: 14. Germline CDR1 reads SGHAT; CDR2 reads FQNNGV. Here the CDR3 reads CASSRDRVEKGETQYF. The CDR3 coding sequence is TGTGCCAGCAGCAGAGACAGGGTCGAAAAAGGGGAGACCCAGTACTTC.

In this sample, this clone turned up a few times. The gene calls are TRBV7-3 and TRBJ1-5, with 7 bases fitting TRBD1. V dropped 5 bases and J dropped 0; count of bases not matched to a gene: 4. This CDR3 is built from 15 residues. CDR1 and CDR2 (germline): SGHTA, FQGTGA. The CDR3 DNA is TGTGCCAGCAGCGAACAGGGGAATAGCAATCAGCCCCAGCATTTT. Encoded protein: CASSEQGNSNQPQHF.

This clone has more than one count but fewer than ten. The gene calls are TRBV5-1 and TRBJ2-1; 13 nucleotides match TRBD2. The junction had 18 bases not matched to a gene; V was cut back by 0 bases and J by 0 bases. CDR1 and CDR2 (germline): SGHRS, YFSETQ. The CDR3 totals 23 residues. Here the CDR3 DNA reads TGCGCCAGCAGCTTGGCCCATTCTGGCGGACTAGCGGGAGCCTCCAGCTCCTACAATGAGCAGTTCTTC. The encoded protein is CASSLAHSGGLAGASSSYNEQFF.

The chain recombines TRBV28 with TRBJ2-3, with TRBD1 matching over 10 bases. The V gene's germline CDR1 is MDHEN and CDR2 SYDVKM. V shed 8 bases, J shed 3 bases, and the junction held 5 bases outside the gene matches. This CDR3 has 14 amino acids. The CDR3 reads CASGPGQGTDTQYF. CDR3 sequence (DNA): TGTGCCAGCGGGCCGGGACAGGGGACAGATACGCAGTATTTT. The whole variable domain, filled in from reference TRBV28 and TRBJ2-3, reads DVKVTQSSRYLVKRTGEKVFLECVQDMDHENMFWYRQDPGLGLRLIYFSYDVKMKEKGDIPEGYSVSREKKERFSLILESASTNQTSMYLCASGPGQGTDTQYFGPGTRLTVL.

The chain couples TRBV29-1 to TRBJ2-1; 8 bases are shared with TRBD2. With V trimmed by 0 bases and J by 6 bases, 4 bases remained unmatched. The CDR3 has 14 amino acids. Germline-derived CDR1 and CDR2 are SQVTM and ANQGSEA. CDR3 protein: CSVEEREVFNEQFF. The CDR3 bases are TGCAGCGTTGAAGAGCGGGAGGTTTTCAATGAGCAGTTCTTC.

This clone has only a few counts. The chain carries TRBV9 and TRBJ2-1; 9 nucleotides agree with TRBD2. The CDR3 covers 15 residues. V lost 2 bases and J lost 4; bases outside the gene matches: 4. Germline V gives CDR1 SGDLS, CDR2 YYNGEE. In DNA form, the CDR3 reads TGTGCCAGCAGCGTTGCAACTAGCGGGTACAATGAGCAGTTCTTC. Its translation is CASSVATSGYNEQFF.

V usage is TRBV4-3 and J usage is TRBJ2-7, with D possibly being TRBD1 (6 bases). Germline V lookup: CDR1 LGHNA, CDR2 YSLEER. V dropped 0 bases and J dropped 4 bases, with 19 bases sitting between them. The CDR3 consists of 17 residues. The CDR3, as DNA: TGCGCCAGCAGCCAAGATTTAGTGGGGACACCGTCTTACGAGCAGTACTTC. It specifies CASSQDLVGTPSYEQYF.

This rearrangement joins TRBV2 to TRBJ1-5, with D unresolved. CDR3 length: 13 amino acids. V was shortened by 3 bases and J by 4 bases, with 7 bases between the two germline ends. Per the germline V gene, CDR1 is SNHLY and CDR2 is FYNNEI. CDR3 in amino acids: CASSERRNQPQHF. For the CDR3, the DNA is TGTGCCAGCAGTGAGAGGAGGAATCAGCCCCAGCATTTT.

The genes are TRBV18 and TRBJ2-7, with 9 positions matching TRBD2. Germline assignment: CDR1 KGHSH and CDR2 LQKENI. The CDR3 totals 15 residues. Trimming took 6 bases from V and 0 from J; bases not matched to a gene: 6. The CDR3 reads CASSPTSGNSYEQYF. The CDR3 nucleotides are TGTGCCAGCTCCCCGACTAGCGGCAACTCCTACGAGCAGTACTTC.